This TCR beta chain was sequenced during a study of blood T cell repertoires in COVID-19. There are 14 residues in the CDR3. Per the germline V gene, CDR1 is SGHDT and CDR2 is YYEEEE. The trim removed 2 bases at V and 2 bases at J, leaving 4 bases unmatched. This clone showed up just a few times. Profiled with immunoSEQ multiplex PCR; TCRdb holds only in-frame clones, not every one. This sample has about 130,000 clones, with roughly three quarters found just once. Source material: peripheral blood. The sequence was collected from a woman in her 70s with COVID-19, enrolled during active disease. The gene calls are TRBV5-6 and TRBJ2-7, with TRBD1 matching 7 bases. The CDR3 nucleotides are TGTGCCAGCAGCTTCCGGGACAGAACCTACGAGCAGTACTTC. This codes for CASSFRDRTYEQYF. The entire variable domain, with the rest obtained from reference TRBV5-6 and TRBJ2-7, is as follows: DAGVTQSPTHLIKTRGQQVTLRCSPKSGHDTVSWYQQALGQGPQFIFQYYEEEERQRGNFPDRFSGHQFPNYSSELNVNALLLGDSALYLCASSFRDRTYEQYFGPGTRLTVT.